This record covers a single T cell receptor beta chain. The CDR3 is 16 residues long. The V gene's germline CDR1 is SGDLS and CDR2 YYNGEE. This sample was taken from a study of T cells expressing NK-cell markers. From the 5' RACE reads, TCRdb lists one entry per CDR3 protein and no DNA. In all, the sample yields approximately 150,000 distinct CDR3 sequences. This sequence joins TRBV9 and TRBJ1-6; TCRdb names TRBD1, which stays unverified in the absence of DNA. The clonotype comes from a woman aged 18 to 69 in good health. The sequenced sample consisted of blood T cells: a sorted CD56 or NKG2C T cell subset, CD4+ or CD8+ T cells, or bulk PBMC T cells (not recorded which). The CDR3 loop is CASSAYYVPSNSPLHF.